A single sample gave rise to the 28 T cell receptor beta chains below, sequenced in a study of cytomegalovirus exposure and HLA in healthy donors (dated by TCRdb to about 2017). The library was prepared using the immunoSEQ multiplex PCR assay. For the multiplex PCR, a mixture combining 60 forward primers for TCR Vbeta segments and 13 reverse primers for TCR Jbeta segments was used. As stored in TCRdb, this immuneACCESS dataset retains in-frame rearrangements with V and J assigned. A fraction of the clones does not appear; measured against another copy, unresolved V genes explain less than half of the discrepancy, and the remainder lacks a known reason. This sample holds about 120,000 clones; 78% were observed only once. The ten largest clones add up to approximately 10% of the sample. Sequencing was performed on PBMCs. Receptor source: a man younger than 40 in good health and CMV-seropositive.

The rearrangement uses TRBV9 and TRBJ1-1; TRBD1 is a possible D gene (6 bases). CDR1 and CDR2 (germline): SGDLS, YYNGEE. CDR3 length equals 16 residues. V was clipped by 4 bases and J by 0 bases, with 16 bases between them. The CDR3 loop is CASSPRDNYLNTEAFF. CDR3 sequence (DNA): TGTGCCAGCAGCCCCCGGGACAACTACTTGAACACTGAAGCTTTCTTT.

The chain combines TRBV18 with TRBJ1-1, with TRBD1 matching over 8 bases. V was pared by 3 bases and J by 1 base, with 4 bases of the junction left unmatched. The CDR3 runs to 15 residues. CDR1 KGHSH and CDR2 LQKENI come from the germline V gene. CDR3 protein: CASSPWTGRNTEAFF. CDR3 coding DNA: TGTGCCAGCTCACCCTGGACAGGGAGGAACACTGAAGCTTTCTTT.

This rearrangement joins TRBV5-6 to TRBJ2-2, with D maybe TRBD2 (5 bases). Germline V gives CDR1 SGHDT, CDR2 YYEEEE. Trimming took 0 bases from V and 11 from J, leaving 8 bases between them. This CDR3 spans 12 amino acids. The CDR3 spells CASSLGASELFF. DNA of the CDR3: TGTGCCAGCAGCTTGGGCGCTAGCGAGCTGTTTTTT. Complete variable domain (other parts from reference TRBV5-6 and TRBJ2-2): DAGVTQSPTHLIKTRGQQVTLRCSPKSGHDTVSWYQQALGQGPQFIFQYYEEEERQRGNFPDRFSGHQFPNYSSELNVNALLLGDSALYLCASSLGASELFFGEGSRLTVL.

This chain uses TRBV9 with TRBJ2-2; D is undetermined. Germline V CDR1 and CDR2: SGDLS, YYNGEE. The CDR3 consists of 15 residues. V lost 0 bases, J lost 4 bases, and 10 bases lay in between. CDR3 region: CASSVASQATGELFF. As DNA, the CDR3 is TGTGCCAGCAGCGTAGCTTCTCAAGCCACCGGGGAGCTGTTTTTT.

The rearrangement uses TRBV9 and TRBJ2-7; 12 bases fit TRBD2. The CDR3 sequence is 18 residues long. Looked up from germline, CDR1 is SGDLS and CDR2 is YYNGEE. V lost 3 bases to trimming and J lost 0 bases; unmatched junction nucleotides: 10. CDR3 in amino acids: CASSAGLAGRGGSYEQYF. CDR3 nucleotides: TGTGCCAGCAGCGCCGGACTAGCGGGAAGGGGTGGCTCCTACGAGCAGTACTTC.

CDR3 sequence reads: CASSGTRDSSTDTQYF. As DNA, the CDR3 is TGTGCCAGCAGCGGAACCCGGGACTCTAGCACAGATACGCAGTATTTT. The chain couples TRBV5-6 to TRBJ2-3; maybe TRBD2 (6 bases). CDR3 length equals 16 residues. V was pared by 4 bases and J by 0 bases, with 15 bases between. Germline V gene data show CDR1 as SGHDT and CDR2 as YYEEEE. Full variable domain (remainder filled in from reference TRBV5-6 and TRBJ2-3): DAGVTQSPTHLIKTRGQQVTLRCSPKSGHDTVSWYQQALGQGPQFIFQYYEEEERQRGNFPDRFSGHQFPNYSSELNVNALLLGDSALYLCASSGTRDSSTDTQYFGPGTRLTVL.

This chain uses TRBV5-1 with TRBJ2-3; D perhaps matches TRBD1 (5 bases). Trimming took off 5 bases at V and 2 bases at J, with 12 bases between the two ends. The CDR3 loop spans 14 amino acids. Germline values: CDR1 SGHRS, CDR2 YFSETQ. CDR3 in amino acids: CASREGALTDTQYF. In nucleotides, the CDR3 is TGCGCCAGCAGAGAAGGGGCCCTCACAGATACGCAGTATTTT. Looking up the rest from reference TRBV5-1 and TRBJ2-3 gives the full variable domain: KAGVTQTPRYLIKTRGQQVTLSCSPISGHRSVSWYQQTPGQGLQFLFEYFSETQRNKGNFPGRFSGRQFSNSRSEMNVSTLELGDSALYLCASREGALTDTQYFGPGTRLTVL.

About this clone: Germline and junction disagree at one end, which may indicate a read error. The sample contains more than one DNA sequence encoding this CDR3. The V call is TRBV18, the J call TRBJ1-1; no definite D call. The germline gives CDR1 KGHSH, CDR2 LQKENI. The CDR3 is made up of 13 amino acids. The CDR3 spells CASSPQVNTEAFF. The CDR3 region has the DNA TGTGCCAGCTCACCGCAGGTGAACACTGAAGCTTTCTTC.

The table lists this clone with a count of one. The chain employs TRBV6-1 and TRBJ1-3; no firm D call. Trimming removed 6 bases at V and 2 bases at J, with 5 bases between. The CDR3 contains 12 residues. Germline CDR1 is MNHNS and CDR2 is SASEGT. This CDR3 reads CASRAPGNTIYF. In DNA form, the CDR3 reads TGTGCCAGCAGGGCTCCTGGAAACACCATATATTTT.

This chain uses TRBV7-9 with TRBJ1-3; 10 nucleotides line up with TRBD1. The end of the DNA is better explained by TRBJ2-2, so the J call may be wrong. There are 15 residues in the CDR3. Germline-derived CDR1 and CDR2 are SEHNR and FQNEAQ (reference sequence). DNA for the CDR3: TGTGCCAGCACTCGACAGGGGGCAAACACCGGGGAGCTGTTTTTT. It specifies CASTRQGANTGELFF.

The J gene is TRBJ2-5, the V gene TRBV28, with D perhaps TRBD2 (6 bases). From germline, CDR1 is MDHEN and CDR2 SYDVKM. This CDR3 spans 15 amino acids. Trimming took 4 bases from V and 2 from J, leaving 14 bases between them. The CDR3 is CASSSSEGTQETQYF. CDR3 DNA sequence: TGTGCCAGCAGTTCCTCCGAGGGGACTCAAGAGACCCAGTACTTC. The full variable domain, completed using reference TRBV28 and TRBJ2-5, is DVKVTQSSRYLVKRTGEKVFLECVQDMDHENMFWYRQDPGLGLRLIYFSYDVKMKEKGDIPEGYSVSREKKERFSLILESASTNQTSMYLCASSSSEGTQETQYFGPGTRLLVL.

The J gene is TRBJ1-4, the V gene TRBV2; unclear D gene. This CDR3 spans 13 amino acids. The V end lost 7 bases, the J end lost 3 bases, and 9 bases lay between the germline ends. Germline V gene lookup returns CDR1 SNHLY and CDR2 FYNNEI. CDR3 nucleotides: TGTGCCAGCACGACGGGGTCTAATGAAAAACTGTTTTTT. As protein: CASTTGSNEKLFF.

The rearrangement joins TRBV6-5 to TRBJ2-7; D is unclear. Trimming took off 3 bases at V and 1 base at J, with 10 bases between the two ends. The CDR3 contains 14 residues. Germline V gene data show CDR1 as MNHEY and CDR2 as SVGAGI. As DNA, the CDR3 is TGTGCCAGCAGTTATCGGGTGGGTTCCTACGAGCAGTACTTC. It is translated as CASSYRVGSYEQYF.

This clone was picked up one time. This chain connects TRBV19 to TRBJ2-7, with TRBD2 matching over 9 bases. This CDR3 has 15 amino acids. CDR1 and CDR2 (germline): LNHDA, SQIVND (reference sequence). Trimming removed 7 bases from V and 5 bases from J; junction bases left unmatched: 12. This CDR3 reads CASKTSSGVFHEQYF. The CDR3 DNA reads TGTGCCAGTAAGACATCTAGCGGGGTGTTCCACGAGCAGTACTTC.

V and J are TRBV4-3 and TRBJ2-7; 14 bases are a match to TRBD2. Trimming took 4 bases from V and 5 from J; bases not matched to a gene: 7. CDR1 is LGHNA and CDR2 is YSLEER in the germline V gene. CDR3 length: 16 amino acids. CDR3 amino acids: CASSRGLAGGFDEQYF. The DNA for the CDR3 is TGCGCCAGCAGCCGAGGACTAGCGGGAGGTTTTGACGAGCAGTACTTC.

This clone was recorded once. The gene calls are TRBV4-2 and TRBJ2-3; 7 bases are a match to TRBD2. The germline V gene encodes CDR1 LGHNA and CDR2 YNFKEQ. There are 20 residues in the CDR3. V gave up 0 bases and J gave up 0 bases; unmatched junction bases: 15. CDR3 loop: CASSQDQGIGLAASTDTQYF. In DNA, the CDR3 is TGTGCCAGCAGCCAAGATCAGGGAATAGGGCTAGCGGCTAGCACAGATACGCAGTATTTT.

CDR3: CASSESTGGFYEQYF. The CDR3 DNA sequence: TGTGCCAGCAGTGAGTCGACAGGGGGCTTCTACGAGCAGTACTTC. V gene TRBV2 combines with J gene TRBJ2-7, with 10 bases aligning to TRBD1. J was trimmed by 3 bases and V by 3 bases; bases with no gene match: 5. This CDR3 is 15 amino acids long. Per germline, CDR1 SNHLY and CDR2 FYNNEI.

This sequence joins TRBV5-1 and TRBJ1-2; tentative D call: TRBD1 (5 bases). V was shortened by 5 bases and J by 6 bases, with 14 bases between the two germline ends. Germline-derived CDR1 and CDR2 are SGHRS and YFSETQ. The CDR3 has 13 residues. CDR3 DNA sequence: TGCGCCAGCAGAGGGGCAGCCTCTAATGGCTACACCTTC. It is translated as CASRGAASNGYTF.

To note about this clone: A read error may account for a junction end that differs from germline. Written as DNA, the CDR3 is TGCGCCAGCAGCCAAGTACGGGGGAACCCTGAAGCTTTCTTT. Encoded protein: CASSQVRGNPEAFF. The gene calls are TRBV4-3 and TRBJ1-1; possibly TRBD1 for D (5 bases). From germline, CDR1 is LGHNA and CDR2 YSLEER. The CDR3 covers 14 residues.

V and J are TRBV5-1 and TRBJ2-7, with a tentative D call TRBD1 (6 bases). CDR1 SGHRS and CDR2 YFSETQ come from the germline V gene. This CDR3 has 14 residues. V shed 4 bases and J shed 3 bases, with 14 bases lying between them. CDR3 bases: TGCGCCAGCAGCCTATCCAGGGGCGACTACGAGCAGTACTTC. It translates to CASSLSRGDYEQYF. Full variable domain (outside the CDR3, taken from reference TRBV5-1 and TRBJ2-7): KAGVTQTPRYLIKTRGQQVTLSCSPISGHRSVSWYQQTPGQGLQFLFEYFSETQRNKGNFPGRFSGRQFSNSRSEMNVSTLELGDSALYLCASSLSRGDYEQYFGPGTRLTVT.

The rearrangement joins TRBV15 to TRBJ2-7; 12 positions match TRBD2. Germline lookup yields CDR1 LNHNV and CDR2 YYDKDF (reference sequence). The length of the CDR3 is 16 residues. J gave up 4 bases and V 0 bases, and 4 bases lay outside the gene matches. The DNA for the CDR3 is TGTGCCACCAGCAGAGATCGTGGACTAGCGGGGTACGAGCAGTACTTC. Protein sequence: CATSRDRGLAGYEQYF.

The chain carries TRBV5-5 and TRBJ1-1; D might be TRBD1 (6 bases). This CDR3 comprises 12 residues. V was shortened by 4 bases and J by 8 bases, with 12 bases between the two germline ends. The germline CDR1 and CDR2 sequences are SGHKS and YYEKEE (reference sequence). As DNA, the CDR3 is TGTGCCAGCAGCGCCGGACAGCCAGAAGCTTTCTTT. Translating gives CASSAGQPEAFF.

V gene TRBV2 combines with J gene TRBJ1-1; D gene uncertain. Germline V lookup: CDR1 SNHLY, CDR2 FYNNEI. The V gene lost 6 bases and the J gene lost 4 bases, with 3 bases spanning the gap. The CDR3 is 10 amino acids. CDR3 nucleotides: TGTGCCAGCAGCGGCACTGAAGCTTTCTTT. Translated: CASSGTEAFF.

In this sample, this clone turned up many times. The J gene is TRBJ2-1, the V gene TRBV11-3; 14 bases line up with TRBD2. From germline, CDR1 is SGHNT and CDR2 YENEEA. Germline trimming cut 5 bases from V and 12 bases from J; bases unmatched to any gene: 9. The length of the CDR3 is 15 residues. CDR3: CASSEGTSGSNRQFF. The CDR3 nucleotides are TGTGCCAGCAGCGAGGGGACTAGCGGGAGCAATCGGCAGTTCTTC.

Remarks on this clone: The junction does not match germline at one end; this may be a read error. V and J are TRBV7-7 and TRBJ2-2, with D maybe TRBD1 (5 bases). CDR1 and CDR2 from the germline V gene are SSHAT and FNYEAQ (reference sequence). The CDR3 extends over 15 amino acids. CDR3 coding DNA: TGTGCTAGCAGCAGCGACAGCGCGAACACCGGGGAGCTGTTTTTT. Protein: CASSSDSANTGELFF.

The chain couples TRBV27 to TRBJ2-5; TRBD2 agrees at 8 bases. Germline CDR1 and CDR2: MNHEY and SMNVEV (reference sequence). After removal of 6 bases from V and 5 bases from J, the junction contained 5 bases not matched to a gene. The CDR3 contains 13 residues. CDR3 DNA: TGTGCCAGCAGACCGGGAGGGAAGGAGACCCAGTACTTC. Protein: CASRPGGKETQYF.

The gene calls are TRBV19 and TRBJ2-7, with 7 bases identical to TRBD1. This CDR3 region has 14 residues. The J segment lost 4 bases and the V segment lost 5 bases, leaving 8 bases of the junction unmatched. The germline V gene has CDR1 LNHDA and CDR2 SQIVND (reference sequence). The CDR3 coding sequence is TGTGCCAGTAGTCAGAGGGGGCGAGCATACGAGCAGTACTTC. Protein sequence: CASSQRGRAYEQYF.

The rearrangement uses TRBV5-5 and TRBJ1-2, with no clear D. Germline CDR1 SGHKS, CDR2 YYEKEE (reference sequence). V shed 5 bases and J shed 3 bases, with 17 bases lying between them. CDR3 size: 15 residues. CDR3 in amino acids: CASSSREGGYYGYTF. DNA of the CDR3: TGTGCCAGCAGTTCTAGAGAGGGCGGTTACTATGGCTACACCTTC.